These 16 T cell receptor beta chains were all obtained from the same sample, sequenced in a study of beta chain features in type 1 diabetes. Whole-study findings and limits: In all four CD4+ subsets, TCRB CDR3 length was significantly, moderately reduced in type 1 diabetes.

Reverse transcribing all isolated RNA meant expressed TCRB transcripts were sequenced. Data came from immunoSEQ multiplex PCR; TCRdb stores just in-frame clones and leaves some out. The sample carries some 350,000 clones, 9.5% to 10% recorded once. No antigen has been identified for these receptors. Input material: central memory CD4+ T cells from blood. The receptors derive from a man aged 30 to 39 with type 1 diabetes.

This clone was picked up a small number of times. This chain joins TRBV5-1 and TRBJ2-3, with a tentative D call TRBD1 (5 bases). From germline, CDR1 is SGHRS and CDR2 YFSETQ. With 2 bases removed from V and 0 bases from J, the gap between germline ends came to 7 bases. The CDR3 spans 14 residues. CDR3 nucleotides: TGCGCCAGCAGCTTCCAGGGTAGCACAGATACGCAGTATTTT. Amino acid sequence: CASSFQGSTDTQYF. Looking up the rest from reference TRBV5-1 and TRBJ2-3 gives the full variable domain: KAGVTQTPRYLIKTRGQQVTLSCSPISGHRSVSWYQQTPGQGLQFLFEYFSETQRNKGNFPGRFSGRQFSNSRSEMNVSTLELGDSALYLCASSFQGSTDTQYFGPGTRLTVL.

V usage is TRBV5-1 and J usage is TRBJ2-2; D unclear. CDR1 is SGHRS and CDR2 is YFSETQ in the germline V gene. The germline V and J ends were trimmed by 3 bases and 2 bases, with 14 bases remaining between them. The CDR3 covers 16 residues. The CDR3 region is CASSSKHTSNTGELFF. The CDR3 DNA follows: TGCGCCAGCAGCTCCAAACACACGTCCAACACCGGGGAGCTGTTTTTT.

The chain combines TRBV10-3 with TRBJ2-5, with TRBD1 matching over 9 bases. The assigned J gene may be wrong: the sequence end matches TRBJ2-7 better. The CDR3 runs to 13 residues. Germline assignment: CDR1 ENHRY and CDR2 SYGVKD. The CDR3 DNA is TGTGCCATCAACGGACAGGGGTCAGACGAGCAGTACTTC. Translation: CAINGQGSDEQYF.

This clone was counted between two and nine times. CDR3: CASNDKGRIAGGQF. CDR3 nucleotide sequence: TGTGCCAGCAACGATAAAGGACGGATAGCGGGAGGTCAGTTC. The J gene is TRBJ2-7, the V gene TRBV21-1; TRBD2 is taken as the D call from the table, unchecked against the DNA. TRBV21-1 is an annotated pseudogene. The CDR3 loop spans 14 amino acids.

In this sample, this clone turned up a few times. In nucleotides, the CDR3 is TGTGCCAGCAGCTTGGACGGGAACTCCTACAATGAGCAGTTCTTC. Translation gives CASSLDGNSYNEQFF. The chain uses TRBV5-4 and TRBJ2-1; D may be TRBD2 (5 bases). Germline V gene sequence: CDR1 SGHNT, CDR2 YYREEE (reference sequence). The CDR3 covers 15 residues. Deletions cut 0 bases from V and 0 bases from J, with 7 bases between. The full variable domain, completed using reference TRBV5-4 and TRBJ2-1, is ETGVTQSPTHLIKTRGQQVTLRCSSQSGHNTVSWYQQALGQGPQFIFQYYREEENGRGNFPPRFSGLQFPNYSSELNVNALELDDSALYLCASSLDGNSYNEQFFGPGTRLTVL.

The gene calls are TRBV7-2 and TRBJ2-1; a possible D gene is TRBD2 (5 bases). Trimming removed 2 bases from V and 0 bases from J, with 11 bases in between. Germline loops: CDR1 SGHTA, CDR2 FQGNSA. This CDR3 is 16 amino acids long. CDR3 nucleotide sequence: TGTGCCAGCAGCTTATCGTCCGGGGACTCCTACAATGAGCAGTTCTTC. It codes for CASSLSSGDSYNEQFF.

This clone appeared a few times. The chain uses TRBV9 and TRBJ2-1; a possible D gene is TRBD1 (5 bases). The V gene's germline CDR1 is SGDLS and CDR2 YYNGEE. The CDR3 is 13 residues long. Trimming stripped 0 bases from V and 9 bases from J, with 10 bases between. CDR3: CASSVEWGGEQFF. The CDR3 coding sequence is TGTGCCAGCAGCGTAGAATGGGGCGGTGAGCAGTTCTTC.

This clone has only a few counts. J is TRBJ1-5 and V is TRBV27, with 7 nucleotides matching TRBD1. J lost 6 bases, V lost 6 bases, and 11 bases had no gene match. Looked up from germline, CDR1 is MNHEY and CDR2 is SMNVEV (reference sequence). The CDR3 totals 15 residues. The chain's CDR3 is CASRPGQVDRQPQHF. The CDR3 DNA is TGTGCCAGCAGACCCGGACAGGTTGATCGTCAGCCCCAGCATTTT.

This clone was counted between two and nine times. The J gene is TRBJ1-2, the V gene TRBV19; 9 nucleotides match TRBD1. CDR1 is LNHDA and CDR2 is SQIVND in the germline V gene (reference sequence). The V segment lost 6 bases and the J segment 1 base; nucleotides outside the gene matches: 12. The CDR3 runs 17 residues. DNA for the CDR3: TGTGCCAGTAGGGCGCCGGGACAGGGCTCCTTTAACTATGGCTACACCTTC. This codes for CASRAPGQGSFNYGYTF.

The rearrangement links TRBV5-6 to TRBJ2-6, with D possibly matching TRBD2 (6 bases). Deletions cut 0 bases from V and 3 bases from J, with 10 bases between. CDR3 length: 16 residues. Germline V CDR1 and CDR2: SGHDT, YYEEEE. The CDR3 protein is CASSLAQAGGANVLTF. As DNA, the CDR3 is TGTGCCAGCAGCTTGGCCCAAGCGGGTGGGGCCAACGTCCTGACTTTC.

This clone was picked up a small number of times. V gene TRBV7-2 combines with J gene TRBJ2-7; no clear D. The CDR3 length is 13 residues. Per germline, CDR1 SGHTA and CDR2 FQGNSA. V dropped 1 base and J dropped 2 bases, with 6 bases sitting between them. The CDR3 here is CASSLDGTYEQYF. The CDR3 nucleotides read TGTGCCAGCAGCTTAGACGGAACCTACGAGCAGTACTTC.

The V call is TRBV18, the J call TRBJ2-7; TRBD1 matches at 7 bases. The CDR3 is made up of 14 amino acids. CDR1 and CDR2 (germline): KGHSH, LQKENI. Losses at the gene ends were 4 bases for V and 2 bases for J; bases not matched to a gene: 5. The CDR3 reads CASSREGQAYEQYF. The CDR3 DNA sequence: TGTGCCAGCTCACGGGAAGGACAGGCCTACGAGCAGTACTTC.

This sequence joins TRBV25-1 and TRBJ2-1, with TRBD2 matching over 8 bases. Per the germline V gene, CDR1 is MGHDK and CDR2 is SYGVNS. The CDR3 totals 14 residues. The ends lost 6 bases at V and 4 bases at J; junction bases unmatched: 5. The CDR3 loop is CASRHSGEYNEQFF. The DNA of the CDR3 is TGTGCCAGCAGACATAGCGGGGAGTACAATGAGCAGTTCTTC.

This clone appeared a few times. The genes are TRBV11-2 and TRBJ2-3; 9 bases map to TRBD2. The CDR3 has 13 residues. The V gene end was trimmed by 5 bases and the J gene end by 4 bases; junction bases not matched to a gene: 1. The V gene's germline CDR1 is SGHAT and CDR2 FQNNGV. For the CDR3, the DNA is TGTGCCAGCAGCCGCGGGGGGGCAGATACGCAGTATTTT. This sequence encodes CASSRGGADTQYF.

This chain links TRBV11-3 with TRBJ2-1, with a possible D match to TRBD2 (5 bases). The V end lost 3 bases, the J end lost 6 bases, and 12 bases lay between the germline ends. From germline, CDR1 is SGHNT and CDR2 YENEEA. There are 14 residues in the CDR3. CDR3 residues: CASSLYGESNEQFF. DNA of the CDR3: TGTGCCAGCAGCTTGTATGGGGAGAGCAATGAGCAGTTCTTC.

V usage is TRBV25-1 and J usage is TRBJ1-5, with 9 bases lining up with TRBD1. The CDR3 sequence is 15 residues long. CDR1 and CDR2 (germline): MGHDK, SYGVNS. Losses at the gene ends were 2 bases for V and 5 bases for J; bases not matched to a gene: 4. CDR3 amino acids: CASSEHRDRDQPQHF. The CDR3, as DNA: TGTGCCAGCAGTGAACATCGGGACAGGGATCAGCCCCAGCATTTT.